This T cell receptor (beta chain) emerged from a study of cytomegalovirus exposure and HLA in healthy donors listed by TCRdb under 2017. About the investigation overall: According to an earlier analysis of 450 to 650 of the donors, roughly 180 million T cells yielded some 120 million unique TCR beta sequences and approximately 300 Gb of sequence data. Among 300 to 450 genotyped donors of the cohort, an average of 235,054 unique TCR beta nucleotide sequences were sequenced per donor, around a sixth of them non-productive. Of the approximately 400 genotyped donors, roughly 85% fell in the genetic ancestry cluster associated with self-reported Caucasian donors. Donor age, sex, ethnicity and CMV serostatus were compiled alongside the repertoire data. HLA typing covered class I and class II loci at four-digit resolution. The study used immunosequencing to profile the T cell repertoires of approximately 640 subjects and linked those repertoires to cytomegalovirus serostatus. To decide whether each TCR beta V gene segment behaved as functional or pseudogenic, an earlier analysis of approximately 590 of the donors relied on high-throughput TCR beta sequencing. All discovery cohort repertoires had been generated on a single sequencing platform. An early release covering roughly 580 HLA-typed donors comprised 250 to 350 gigabases of sequencing data and tens of millions of unique TCR sequences. Rather than using new phenotypic data, the later analysis identified candidate immune exposures from TCR beta sequences and from how often those sequences occurred across donors. To predict cytomegalovirus infection status, the study brought together high-throughput TCR immunosequencing, statistical association of individual TCRs with disease status, and machine learning. The study aimed to test whether signatures of past pathogen exposure could be identified by cataloging public T cell receptors. Because of strong linkage in the cohort, roughly five DR-DQ haplotypes were treated as single units for association and clustering. Genome-wide SNP genotypes for about three fifths of the roughly 670 donors were used in a later genetic analysis, which treated that subset as a discovery cohort. In addition to the first cohort of approximately 670 subjects, a separate validation cohort of 100 to 150 different subjects was used. A later analysis re-examined previously published TCR beta repertoires from about 700 donors and added high-resolution HLA genotyping to investigate patterns of TCR occurrence. Typing coverage varied by locus: 629-630 donors for A, B, C, DRB1 and DQB1; roughly 560 for DQA1; approximately 570 for DPA1; 400 to 480 for DPB1. The study at large found these results: In an earlier analysis of 587 of the donors, most TCR beta V segments appeared in productive rearrangements about 87% or about 30% of the time, broadly matching IMGT annotations. According to a later analysis, most CMV-associated TCR beta chains appeared to be HLA-restricted, and the HLA associations seemed to be driven largely by CMV exposure. Because HLA typing was unavailable for some donors at each locus, only the typed subset was used in association tests. Linkage disequilibrium might explain the correlated functional status among segregating V segments, but an unknown experimental factor could not be ruled out. When HLA alleles, especially DR and DQ, strongly co-occurred, attributing TCR associations to individual alleles was difficult. In vitro tests confirmed that a few of the cytomegalovirus-associated TCR beta chains recognize cytomegalovirus antigens. In both the original and validation cohorts, the classifier was reported to diagnose cytomegalovirus status with high specificity and sensitivity. It was suggested by the authors that the approach could potentially be generalized to other disease states and immunological phenotypes. Because the 87-base-pair reads could not distinguish some IMGT-functional V segments, including TRBV6-2 and TRBV6-3, those segments were excluded. Across donors, most TCR sequences were observed very rarely, whereas some public TCRs were present in many individuals. Roughly uniform sequencing depth across donors was assumed in presence/absence analyses, although this assumption may not hold. A cluster of highly shared sequence variants was judged likely to represent a technical artifact of the sequencing pipeline. A later analysis reported that several top co-occurrence clusters appeared linked to parvovirus B19, influenza, CMV and Epstein-Barr virus. The study gave a list of 150 to 200 TCR beta chains associated with cytomegalovirus. A later analysis associated around 16,000 TCR beta sequences with specific HLA alleles at a false discovery rate of 0.05. This cohort had only TCR beta chains sequenced, and the lack of alpha or paired-chain data limited which features could be detected. Immune exposure information for the cohort was limited to CMV serostatus. A further reported finding was that TCR beta sequences accurately predicted the HLA-A and HLA-B alleles for most subjects in the first cohort. In a later analysis, TCR association rates were found to vary across HLA loci, with the most associated TCRs seen for DRB1 alleles and the fewest for HLA-C alleles. Approximately 18 rarely observed V segments, including chromosome 9 orphons, were excluded from the earlier analysis of approximately 500 of the donors because counts were too low. According to a later genetic analysis, donors in an Asian-associated ancestry cluster had fewer N-insertions in productive TCRs than the approximately 700-donor mean. In a later analysis, HLA-associated TCR beta chains showed more clonal expansion and lower generation probabilities than non-associated chains that were equally common. In a later genetic analysis, a missense DCLRE1C variant was associated with V-gene and J-gene trimming of TCR beta chains, and the association was replicated in an independent cohort.

With respect to this clone: It lacks a known antigen. Qualities for individual bases were not recorded, and no much larger clone is one base off.

CDR1 is given as SGHVS and CDR2 as FNYEAQ, both from the germline V gene. V is clipped by 2 bases and J by 8 bases, and the sequence between their germline boundaries is 18 bases long. Measured from the cysteine to the phenylalanine, the CDR3 is 16 residues long. The CDR3 DNA has 48 bases and is translated from base 1. In total, about 650 healthy bone marrow donors made up the cohort. Cohort members were all nominally healthy when sampled, although unrecorded immune exposures were likely present. The donor tested CMV seropositive, placing the donor among the approximately 290 seropositive members of the cohort. A peripheral blood sample was collected from each donor, and TCR beta sequencing was performed on peripheral blood mononuclear cells. Genomic DNA was extracted from the blood cell samples with the Qiagen DNeasy Blood Extraction Kit. The library was obtained by the immunoSEQ multiplex PCR assay. A mixture of 60 forward primers for TCR Vbeta segments and 13 reverse primers for TCR Jbeta segments was used in the multiplex PCR. A multiplex PCR assay on genomic DNA amplified the CDR3 region of rearranged TCR beta genes. The amplified TCR beta libraries were sequenced on the Illumina HiSeq System as 87-base-pair reads. The authors processed their data as follows. Across the 700 or so repertoires, a later analysis counted 78 million or so unique TCR beta chains, roughly 11 million of which were shared by at least two donors. A nearest-neighbor algorithm error-corrected the raw reads and collapsed the reads into unique sequences, merging closely related sequences to remove PCR and sequencing errors. To assign V, D and J gene segments, CDR3 sequences were aligned to IMGT reference sequences. Each retained sequence needed at least a six-nucleotide match to both a V gene segment and a J gene segment. A rearrangement was called productive if the CDR3 had no stop codons and remained in frame with V and J, and every other rearrangement was called non-productive. CDR3 was defined according to IMGT convention as the region running from the second conserved V-encoded cysteine to the conserved J-encoded phenylalanine. The earlier analysis of some 540 of the donors excluded any sequence lacking an unambiguous match to a single V gene segment. An earlier analysis of fewer than 750 of the donors classified V segments as functional when productive rearrangements were above 56.7% and as segregating when the standard deviation between donors was above 5%. A statistical classification framework was built for diagnosing cytomegalovirus status from the catalog of TCR beta chain sequences. A later analysis assigned V and J genes by comparing TCR nucleotide sequences with IMGT/GENE-DB human TR gene sequences. The TCRdist pipeline was used in a later analysis to assign CDR3 sequences and most-parsimonious VDJ recombination scenarios. A later analysis defined each TCR beta chain by its CDR3 amino acid sequence plus V-gene family, and excluded reads lacking a unique V-gene family. To address suspected cross-contamination and a sequencing artifact, a later analysis removed 592 highly shared, low-generation-probability nucleotide sequences. In a later analysis, a clonal expansion index for each public chain was calculated from normalized within-repertoire ranks of inferred template counts. A later analysis computed generation probabilities with a VDJ recombination model fitted to out-of-frame rearrangements, and checked the results against IGoR. In a later analysis, TCR-TCR, TCR-HLA and TCR-CMV co-occurrence was scored with hypergeometric tests, and a repertoire-size bias correction was applied to TCR pairs. In a later analysis, false discovery rates were estimated by permuting HLA or CMV assignments 20 times. In a later analysis, co-occurring TCRs were grouped using DBSCAN, and TCRdist sequence similarity was added for clustering within HLA-allele-positive subsets. For co-occurrence clustering, repertoires with fewer than 30,000 or more than 120,000 public chains were excluded, along with roughly 5 repertoires with anomalous nucleotide sharing. TCRdb's version of the immuneACCESS table is confined to in-frame rearrangements and falls short of the full clone set. An unresolved V gene accounts for under half of the shortfall where checked; the remainder is of unknown origin. That table gives V, J and clone size, and the DNA gave D and trimming. For this sample there are some 120,000 clones; 74% appear just once. The ten most abundant clones make up nearly 6% of the sample.

This clonotype was obtained from a woman between 50 and 59 years old in good health and CMV-seropositive. The chain joins TRBV7-6 to TRBJ1-4; the D gene remains uncertain. The source material was PBMCs. The CDR3 protein is CASSLRRNPGLEKLFF. DNA sequence: TGTGCCAGCAGCTTAAGGAGGAATCCGGGTCTCGAAAAACTGTTTTTT.